Listed here is a single T cell receptor (beta chain). Time point noted: pretreatment peripheral blood. Assay: immunoSEQ multiplex PCR; the TCRdb copy retains only in-frame clones and omits some. The top ten hold 5% to 7% of the sample, which has about 57,000 clones, around 81% seen once. This CDR3 spans 15 amino acids. V lost 5 bases and J lost 7, with 18 bases in between. Germline lookup yields CDR1 SGHVS and CDR2 FQNEAQ. This specimen belongs to a study of PD-L1 blockade in urothelial cancer. The source was PBMCs, collected around atezolizumab (anti-PD-L1) treatment. This receptor was obtained from a man in his sixties or seventies with urothelial cancer. The chain combines TRBV7-8 with TRBJ1-5; D uncertain. The CDR3 sequence: CASSTRQTSSQPQHF. The CDR3 DNA reads as TGTGCCAGCAGCACGAGACAAACCTCCAGCCAGCCCCAGCATTTT.